This paragraph covers one T cell receptor beta chain sequence. No cognate antigen has been identified for it. No much larger clone is present one base from it, and per-base qualities are unavailable. The sample belongs to a study of blood T cell repertoires in COVID-19 (dated by TCRdb to 2018 to 2021). The study in broad terms: Samples covering the acute and convalescent phases of COVID-19 were provided by collaborators in the United States, Italy and Spain. Subjects who had been exposed to COVID-19, were actively infected with it, or had recovered from it provided the deeply sampled blood TCRbeta repertoires that made up the dataset. HLA class I and class II types, where available, came from metadata supplied by the sample provider rather than from assay-based typing. The repertoires were made available in a free public database intended to serve as a resource for research on the immune response to SARS-CoV-2. Nearly every sample came with metadata listing a de-identified subject ID, COVID-19 status, age in years and sex. The prospective study material was composed of cDNA or gDNA derived from T cells, B-cell-depleted T cells, or PBMCs. Samples came from the ongoing ImmuneRACE study (first 160 participants) plus 1,254 subjects from 6 global collaborators. Broad study findings and their caveats: The amount of clinical and demographic metadata varied by source and participant and was provided uncurated.

A second Seattle source provided samples from volunteer blood donors who had recovered from COVID-19. Collaborating institutions collected whole blood in K2EDTA tubes following their own protocols. Collaborator samples were shipped for TCRbeta analysis as frozen whole blood, isolated PBMCs, or DNA extracted from either sample type. TCRbeta CDR3 regions were amplified from genomic DNA using the immunoSEQ Assay, a bias-controlled multiplex PCR. As for the original processing: The number of nucleated cells in each sample was estimated by amplification of reference gene primers within the assay. To quantify the absolute abundance of each unique TCRbeta CDR3 rearrangement, sequence reads were collapsed and filtered. For each sample, productive Simpson clonality was calculated as the square root of Simpson's diversity index over productive rearrangements. As stored in TCRdb, this immuneACCESS dataset retains in-frame rearrangements with V and J assigned. A fraction of the clones does not appear; measured against another copy, unresolved V genes explain less than half of the discrepancy, and the remainder lacks a known reason. V and J calls and clone size are copied from that table; D and trimming were computed from the DNA. The sample yields 230,000 or so clones; 80% to 90% were counted once. Around 2.4% of the sample is held by the ten biggest clonotypes.

From a lookup of the germline V gene, CDR1 and CDR2 are SGHRS and YFSETQ. Clipping removes 4 bases from V and 3 bases from J, with 10 as the unmatched junction base count. The cysteine opens and the phenylalanine closes a CDR3 of 17 amino acids. Left in the record is the CDR3 DNA by itself, 51 bases read in frame from the first base. The V and J segments used are TRBV5-1 and TRBJ2-3; 11 middle bases align to TRBD1. The specimen was peripheral blood. The clonotype comes from a man in his forties who had recovered from COVID-19. The CDR3 reads CASSLSPGQGGTDTQYF. The nucleotides are TGCGCCAGCAGCCTGAGTCCGGGACAGGGGGGAACAGATACGCAGTATTTT.